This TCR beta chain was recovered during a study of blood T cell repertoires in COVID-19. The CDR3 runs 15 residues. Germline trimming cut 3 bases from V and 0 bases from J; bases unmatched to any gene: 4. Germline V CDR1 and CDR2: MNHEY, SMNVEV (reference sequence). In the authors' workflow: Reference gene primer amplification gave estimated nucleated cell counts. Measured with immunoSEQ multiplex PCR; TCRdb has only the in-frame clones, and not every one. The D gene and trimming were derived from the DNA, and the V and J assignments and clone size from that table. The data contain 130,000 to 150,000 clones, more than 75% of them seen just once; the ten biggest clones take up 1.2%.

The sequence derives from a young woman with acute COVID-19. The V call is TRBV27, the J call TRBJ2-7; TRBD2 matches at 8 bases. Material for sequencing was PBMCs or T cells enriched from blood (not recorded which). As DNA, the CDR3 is TGTGCCAGCAGTTTTCTAAGCGGGAGCTCCTACGAGCAGTACTTC. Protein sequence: CASSFLSGSSYEQYF.